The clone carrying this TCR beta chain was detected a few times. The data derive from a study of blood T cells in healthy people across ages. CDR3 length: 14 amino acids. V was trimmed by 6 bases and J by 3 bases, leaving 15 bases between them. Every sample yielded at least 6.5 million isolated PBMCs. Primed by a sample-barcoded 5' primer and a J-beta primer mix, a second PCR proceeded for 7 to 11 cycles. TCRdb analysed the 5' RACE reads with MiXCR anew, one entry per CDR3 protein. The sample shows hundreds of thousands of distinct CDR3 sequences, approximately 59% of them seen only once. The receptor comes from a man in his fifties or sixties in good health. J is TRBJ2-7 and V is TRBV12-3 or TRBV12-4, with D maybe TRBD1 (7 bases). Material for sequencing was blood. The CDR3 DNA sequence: TGTGCCAGCAGGCAGACAGGGACTGGCTACGAGCAGTACTTC. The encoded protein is CASRQTGTGYEQYF.